The clone carrying this T cell receptor (beta chain) came up once. Antigen specificity is unknown. The data were taken from a study of cytomegalovirus exposure and HLA in healthy donors. General study results and limits: Presence/absence analyses supposed approximately even sequencing depth among donors. Reportedly, fewer N-insertions than the approximately 650-donor mean appeared in an Asian-associated ancestry cluster in a later analysis.

The PCR was carried out with 60 Vbeta primers and 13 Jbeta primers. Libraries were prepared by immunoSEQ multiplex PCR; TCRdb keeps only in-frame clonotypes and omits some of them. The data show more than 130,000 clones, with 75% to 80% seen just once and 4% to 6% held by the top ten. The germline gives CDR1 SGDLS, CDR2 YYNGEE. The ends were cut back, 3 bases at V and 0 bases at J, with 18 bases in the middle. CDR3 length: 18 amino acids. The origin of this receptor is a woman aged 45-65 years in good health and CMV-seronegative. The sequencing input was PBMCs. The rearrangement uses TRBV9 and TRBJ1-4; TRBD1 is a possible D gene (6 bases). This CDR3 reads CASSGTAGPSSTNEKLFF. The DNA of the CDR3 is TGTGCCAGCAGCGGGACAGCCGGTCCCTCCTCAACTAATGAAAAACTGTTTTTT.